This record covers a single T cell receptor beta chain. V lost 2 bases and J lost 11, with 18 bases in between. CDR3 length equals 14 residues. CDR1 is LGHNT, CDR2 FRNRAP, per germline. The data are from a study of blood T cell repertoires in COVID-19. Study-wide background: Specimens from acute and convalescent COVID-19 originated in the United States, Italy and Spain.

Sequenced by immunoSEQ multiplex PCR; TCRdb stores in-frame clones only, minus some. The sample has approximately 130,000 clones; roughly 85% are singletons. The sequence was obtained from a human donor in a cohort sampled during active COVID-19. The sequenced sample was peripheral blood. The chain uses TRBV12-5 and TRBJ1-1, with a weak D call TRBD1 (5 bases). In DNA form, the CDR3 reads TGTGCTAGTGGTTTGTACTCTGGGCAGGGTAGGGCTTTCTTT. Its translation is CASGLYSGQGRAFF.